Detailed here is one TCR beta chain. Looked up from germline, CDR1 is SGHVS and CDR2 is FQNEAQ. Germline trimming cut 2 bases from V and 3 bases from J; bases unmatched to any gene: 8. The CDR3 is 16 amino acids. These data come from a study of blood T cell repertoires in COVID-19. Sequenced by immunoSEQ multiplex PCR; TCRdb stores in-frame clones only, minus some. The table shows 200,000 to 250,000 clones, with approximately 85% occurring only once. The chain couples TRBV7-8 to TRBJ1-1; 8 nucleotides align to TRBD1. The sample consisted of peripheral blood. This clonotype was obtained from a woman in her seventies with COVID-19, enrolled during active disease. The CDR3 spells CASSLITGQADTEAFF. The CDR3 nucleotides read TGTGCCAGCAGCTTAATTACGGGACAGGCTGACACTGAAGCTTTCTTT.